Shown below are 20 T cell receptor beta chains from a single sample sequenced in a study of T cells after yellow fever vaccination. TCRdb ran MiXCR on the 5' RACE reads and lists one entry per CDR3 protein. Altogether around 500,000 distinct CDR3 sequences are present, about a fifth being singletons, with the ten largest covering around 17%. Specimen: PBMCs, collected about 20 days after the first yellow fever vaccination. These TCRs come from a man aged 18-30 years who received the YFV17D yellow fever vaccine.

This clonotype appeared a few times. J is TRBJ1-2 and V is TRBV5-1; D not resolved. Trimming removed 0 bases at V and 7 bases at J, with 10 bases between. CDR3 length: 13 amino acids. Germline CDR1 and CDR2: SGHRS and YFSETQ. The CDR3 region has the DNA TGCGCCAGCAGCTTGGCAGGCCTTTCTGGCTACACCTTC. Protein product: CASSLAGLSGYTF.

This clonotype was seen more than once but under ten times. This sequence joins TRBV12-3 or TRBV12-4 and TRBJ2-5; 9 positions agree with TRBD1. After removal of 4 bases from V and 6 bases from J, the junction contained 9 bases not matched to a gene. The CDR3 is made up of 15 amino acids. This CDR3 reads CASSSTTGTGKTQYF. DNA of the CDR3: TGTGCCAGCAGTTCGACCACCGGGACAGGGAAGACCCAGTACTTC.

This clonotype has only a few counts. This chain connects TRBV11-2 to TRBJ2-7; D gene unclear. The CDR3 has 15 residues. Germline loops: CDR1 SGHAT, CDR2 FQNNGV. With 2 bases removed from V and 0 bases from J, the gap between germline ends came to 11 bases. The DNA of the CDR3 is TGTGCCAGCAGCTTAAGCGTCGGTATCTCCTACGAGCAGTACTTC. It is translated as CASSLSVGISYEQYF.

The chain recombines TRBV9 with TRBJ1-2; possibly TRBD1 for D (5 bases). CDR1 is SGDLS, CDR2 YYNGEE, per germline. Trimming removed 4 bases from V and 7 bases from J, with 14 bases in between. The CDR3 is made up of 13 amino acids. This CDR3 is CASSPAHGGGYTF. DNA of the CDR3: TGTGCCAGCAGCCCCGCGCACGGGGGTGGCTACACCTTC.

This clonotype was seen a few times. The chain carries TRBV4-2 and TRBJ1-2; 7 positions agree with TRBD1. Germline lookup yields CDR1 LGHNA and CDR2 YNFKEQ. The CDR3 runs to 15 residues. The trim removed 0 bases at V and 7 bases at J, leaving 8 bases unmatched. CDR3 in amino acids: CASSQDPVAGGGYTF. In DNA form, the CDR3 reads TGTGCCAGCAGCCAAGATCCGGTAGCAGGGGGTGGCTACACCTTC.

This clonotype was detected ten times or more. The chain carries TRBV5-1 and TRBJ1-1, with D possibly being TRBD1 (6 bases). This CDR3 is built from 13 residues. Germline V gene data show CDR1 as SGHRS and CDR2 as YFSETQ. The V end was cut by 4 bases, the J end by 1 base, with 8 bases between. As DNA, the CDR3 is TGCGCCAGCAGCCGGGGACAGAACACTGAAGCTTTCTTT. Translation: CASSRGQNTEAFF.

Many counts were recorded for this clonotype. The chain couples TRBV14 to TRBJ2-3; no firm D call. The V end was cut by 3 bases, the J end by 7 bases, with 11 bases between. The CDR3 consists of 13 residues. Germline values: CDR1 SGHDN, CDR2 FVKESK. This CDR3 reads CASSHRPSYTQYF. CDR3 DNA sequence: TGTGCCAGCAGCCACAGACCGAGCTATACGCAGTATTTT.

This clonotype was seen more than once but under ten times. The chain has TRBV29-1 and TRBJ1-2, with D possibly TRBD1 on 5 matching bases. V lost 4 bases and J 8 bases, leaving 11 bases between the germline ends. The CDR3 consists of 11 residues. Germline-derived CDR1 and CDR2 are SQVTM and ANQGSEA. CDR3 region: CSVVRGIGYTF. The CDR3 nucleotides read TGCAGCGTTGTAAGGGGTATCGGCTACACCTTC.

The gene calls are TRBV4-2 and TRBJ2-2; D not resolved. Trimming removed 0 bases at V and 8 bases at J, with 10 bases between. The CDR3 has 14 amino acids. Looked up from germline, CDR1 is LGHNA and CDR2 is YNFKEQ. The CDR3 here is CASSQDIRRGELFF. As DNA, the CDR3 is TGTGCCAGCAGCCAAGATATAAGGCGGGGGGAGCTGTTTTTT.

The V and J genes are TRBV9 and TRBJ2-5; the match to TRBD2 covers 13 bases. Per the germline V gene, CDR1 is SGDLS and CDR2 is YYNGEE. This CDR3 has 16 residues. Trimming removed 0 bases from V and 4 bases from J; junction bases left unmatched: 3. The CDR3 DNA reads TGTGCCAGCAGCGTAGGGACTAGCGGGGGATCAGAGACCCAGTACTTC. Protein: CASSVGTSGGSETQYF.

The chain joins TRBV7-6 to TRBJ1-4; D is ambiguous. Germline V gene lookup returns CDR1 SGHVS and CDR2 FNYEAQ. CDR3 length: 15 amino acids. With 5 bases removed from V and 7 bases from J, the gap between germline ends came to 17 bases. CDR3 sequence reads: CASSPVGDGLEKLFF. CDR3 in DNA: TGTGCCAGCAGCCCAGTCGGCGATGGCCTTGAAAAACTGTTTTTT.

This clonotype was seen just once. The chain recombines TRBV18 with TRBJ2-6; 7 nucleotides match TRBD1. V lost 3 bases to trimming and J lost 0 bases; unmatched junction nucleotides: 5. The germline CDR1 and CDR2 sequences are KGHSH and LQKENI. The CDR3 runs to 17 residues. DNA for the CDR3: TGTGCCAGCTCACCCTTGGGACAGACCTCTGGGGCCAACGTCCTGACTTTC. It encodes CASSPLGQTSGANVLTF.

This clonotype has more than one count but fewer than ten. The chain couples TRBV12-3 or TRBV12-4 to TRBJ1-1, with 10 bases lining up with TRBD1. V shed 5 bases and J 5 bases; nucleotides not matched to a gene: 5. This CDR3 region has 14 residues. CDR3 residues: CASSPGTGVTEAFF. CDR3 coding DNA: TGTGCCAGCAGTCCCGGGACAGGGGTTACTGAAGCTTTCTTT.

This clonotype was picked up a small number of times. The chain couples TRBV30 to TRBJ1-4; D is ambiguous. This CDR3 comprises 14 residues. Trimming pared 2 bases from V and 8 bases from J, leaving 15 bases between. CDR1 and CDR2 from the germline V gene are GTSNPN and SVGIG (reference sequence). The CDR3 DNA sequence: TGTGCCTGGAGTTCGTGGGAGATGGCCGAAAAACTGTTTTTT. It translates to CAWSSWEMAEKLFF.

The chain uses TRBV9 and TRBJ2-5, with D possibly being TRBD2 (7 bases). Germline V gene data show CDR1 as SGDLS and CDR2 as YYNGEE. This CDR3 has 17 residues. Trimming removed 0 bases at V and 0 bases at J, with 15 bases between. CDR3 DNA: TGTGCCAGCAGCGTAGGGGGGGGGGCCTGGTACCAAGAGACCCAGTACTTC. As protein: CASSVGGGAWYQETQYF.

The CDR3 reads CASSSQGAYQPQHF. Here the CDR3 DNA reads TGTGCCAGCAGTTCCCAGGGGGCATATCAGCCCCAGCATTTT. The chain uses TRBV5-6 and TRBJ1-5; 8 bases map to TRBD1. The CDR3 totals 14 residues. J gave up 5 bases and V 5 bases, and 6 bases lay outside the gene matches. CDR1 SGHDT and CDR2 YYEEEE come from the germline V gene.

This clonotype was seen only a few times. The V gene is TRBV5-1, the J gene TRBJ2-1; 7 positions agree with TRBD2. The CDR3 sequence is 16 residues long. Trimming removed 5 bases from V and 1 base from J; junction bases left unmatched: 9. Germline CDR1 and CDR2: SGHRS and YFSETQ. The CDR3 loop is CASRVSGTTSYNEQFF. In DNA, the CDR3 is TGCGCCAGCAGGGTCTCCGGGACTACATCCTACAATGAGCAGTTCTTC.

The chain recombines TRBV28 with TRBJ1-2; D is ambiguous. The V end lost 5 bases, the J end lost 3 bases, and 7 bases lay between the germline ends. Germline V gene sequence: CDR1 MDHEN, CDR2 SYDVKM. The CDR3 has 12 amino acids. The CDR3 sequence: CASSTSHYGYTF. CDR3 coding DNA: TGTGCCAGCAGTACCAGCCACTATGGCTACACCTTC.

The CDR3 spells CSARVVVRGDTQYF. The CDR3 DNA sequence: TGCAGTGCTAGAGTGGTTGTTCGGGGAGATACGCAGTATTTT. The rearrangement links TRBV20-1 to TRBJ2-3; D might be TRBD2 (5 bases). Trimming took 1 base from V and 5 from J, leaving 13 bases between them. Germline CDR1 DFQATT, CDR2 SNEGSKA (reference sequence). The CDR3 totals 14 residues.

In DNA, the CDR3 is TGCAGTGCTAGTCGTAGCCAAGAGACCCAGTACTTC. This encodes CSASRSQETQYF. The genes are TRBV20-1 and TRBJ2-5; D remains unclear. Trimming cost V 3 bases and J 1 base, with 6 bases left between them. The CDR3 extends over 12 amino acids. Germline lookup yields CDR1 DFQATT and CDR2 SNEGSKA (reference sequence).